What follows is one TCR beta chain and its context. This clone was seen only a few times. Which antigen it targets is not known. No base qualities exist here, and no much larger clone lies one base off it. Libraries were made using the immunoSEQ multiplex PCR assay. DNA from the cultured and isolated CD4+ T cells underwent TCR beta CDR3 sequencing. Regarding the original processing steps: Non-productive TCR sequences were removed, reads were trimmed to the CDR3 region, and CDR3s of at least 7 amino acids were retained. Antigen-specific clonotypes were identified with the MANAFEST web app by comparing expansion in peptide wells against reference cultures. To be called positive, a clone needed expansion at FDR<0.05 compared with the reference and with all other wells, an odds ratio greater than 5, and a frequency greater than 0.1% in two replicate wells. A clonotype was called cross-reactive if it was significantly expanded both in SARS-CoV-2 spike wells and in at least one common cold coronavirus spike condition. CDR3 similarity was assessed by Levenshtein distance using the stringdist R package, and unrooted trees were constructed with ape in R 3.6.1. TCRdb limited this immuneACCESS table to in-frame rearrangements with V and J called. A share of clones is missing; checked studies link under half to unresolved V genes, and the rest is unexplained. From that table come the V and J calls and clone size; the DNA was used to work out D and trimming. The sample profile shows about 24,000 clones; roughly 80% of them were found once. The ten largest clonotypes hold about 24% of the sample.

Deletion took 2 bases off V and 1 base off J, with a span of 5 bases between the germline ends. Taken from cysteine to phenylalanine, the CDR3 has 13 residues. Only CDR3 DNA remains: 39 bases, in frame from the first base. The CDR1 and CDR2 encoded by the germline V gene are KGHSH and LQKENI. To identify antigen-specific CD4+ T cell clonotypes by their expansion, the ViraFEST assay first stimulated PBMC with viral peptide pools and then applied TCR sequencing. After less than 13 days of culture, CD4+ T cells were isolated with the EasySep CD4+ T cell isolation kit. Participants received two doses of either the BNT162b2 or the mRNA-1273 mRNA SARS-CoV-2 vaccine. The absence of prior SARS-CoV-2 infection in healthy vaccine recipients was confirmed by negative nucleocapsid antibodies before and after vaccination. Approximately 2 million PBMC per well were cultured in IMDM with about 5.1% human AB serum, about 9.4 IU/ml IL-2 and gentamicin, plus 10 ug/ml peptides. Half of the culture medium was replaced with fresh IL-2-containing medium on days 3 and 7. Unless noted otherwise, every peptide stimulation condition was cultured in triplicate wells. Using Ficoll-Paque Plus gradient centrifugation, PBMC were separated from whole blood and then either used fresh or cryopreserved at -140C. The overlapping peptide pools covered the spike proteins of SARS-CoV-2 and of the common cold coronaviruses HCoV-NL63, HCoV-OC43 and HCoV-229E. Genomic DNA was extracted from cultured CD4+ T cells with the QIAamp micro DNA kit.

This sample was included in a study of vaccination effects on CD4 cells after COVID-19 (dated by TCRdb to between 2022 and 2023). Background on the whole study: Post-vaccine samples across the study were collected a median of 72 days after the second dose, with a range of 14 to 241. In both COVID-19 convalescent patients and infection-naive vaccine recipients, the study compared SARS-CoV-2 spike-specific CD4+ TCR repertoires from before mRNA vaccination with those from after it. Altogether, 10 COVID-19 convalescent patients and a handful of SARS-CoV-2-naive healthy vaccine recipients made up the full study. In the study, cultures from other donors were sequenced using the Oncomine TCR Beta short-read assay on an Illumina iSeq 100. The paper's findings and limits, for the study overall: Both infection-induced and vaccine-induced clones contracted markedly at late post-vaccination timepoints, which is consistent with waning T cell responses. Among healthy vaccine recipients, nearly all vaccine-induced clones were SARS-CoV-2 mono-reactive, and just 1 of 255 was cross-reactive with common cold coronaviruses. Limitations of the study were the small number of convalescent patients and the absence of early post-infection timepoints.

The TCR was taken from a human donor who received a COVID-19 vaccine. The specimen comprised CD4+ T cells from PBMCs cultured with HCoV-NL63 spike peptides, sampled after COVID-19 vaccination. Sample cell subset or site, as interpreted from the label and publication: HCoV-NL63 spike overlapping peptide pool stimulation. The V and J genes are TRBV18 and TRBJ1-2, with an unclear D gene assignment. The nucleotide sequence is given as TGTGCCAGCTCACCAGGGGATAACTATGGCTACACCTTC. The encoded protein is CASSPGDNYGYTF.